One and the same sample provided the 19 T cell receptor beta chains below, sequenced in a study of blood T cell repertoires in COVID-19. Sequencing used immunoSEQ multiplex PCR; TCRdb keeps in-frame clones, though not all of them. Of 290,000 or so clones listed, 85% were seen once; the top ten hold around 5.5%. Material: peripheral blood. Receptors were obtained from a man aged 45 to 65 with active or convalescent COVID-19.

The J gene is TRBJ2-7, the V gene TRBV3-1 (or the pseudogene TRBV3-2), with TRBD1 matching 10 bases. The CDR3 spans 16 residues. The V gene's germline CDR1 is LGHDT and CDR2 YNNKEL (reference sequence). V was clipped by 4 bases and J by 4 bases; unmatched bases: 10. CDR3 amino acids: CASSPPPGQGLYEQYF. DNA for the CDR3: TGTGCCAGCAGCCCCCCACCGGGACAGGGGCTGTACGAGCAGTACTTC.

This chain connects TRBV2 to TRBJ1-3; D is undetermined. Per germline, CDR1 SNHLY and CDR2 FYNNEI. V dropped 4 bases and J dropped 3 bases, with 10 bases sitting between them. This CDR3 is 14 amino acids long. DNA of the CDR3: TGTGCCAGCAGTGCCTCCCTATTTGGAAACACCATATATTTT. Its translation: CASSASLFGNTIYF.

This chain joins TRBV28 and TRBJ1-3, with D perhaps matching TRBD1 (6 bases). The ends were cut back, 6 bases at V and 1 base at J, with 19 bases in the middle. The CDR3 loop spans 17 amino acids. Germline CDR1 is MDHEN and CDR2 is SYDVKM. The CDR3 spells CASRRSPTGPSGNTIYF. In nucleotides, the CDR3 is TGTGCCAGCAGGAGATCCCCGACAGGTCCTTCTGGAAACACCATATATTTT.

The chain recombines TRBV19 with TRBJ2-5; D remains unclear. In germline, CDR1 is LNHDA, CDR2 SQIVND (reference sequence). The V end lost 5 bases, the J end lost 5 bases, and 12 bases lay between the germline ends. The CDR3 is 13 residues long. CDR3 region: CASSEALMETQYF. CDR3 DNA: TGTGCCAGTAGTGAGGCCCTCATGGAGACCCAGTACTTC.

This clone occurred once. The V and J genes are TRBV10-3 and TRBJ2-1, with 8 bases aligning to TRBD2. There are 14 residues in the CDR3. Germline V gene lookup returns CDR1 ENHRY and CDR2 SYGVKD. The J segment lost 8 bases and the V segment lost 3 bases, leaving 6 bases of the junction unmatched. The CDR3: CAISEGGRSDEQFF. Written as DNA, the CDR3 is TGTGCCATCAGTGAAGGCGGGAGGAGCGATGAGCAGTTCTTC.

The chain couples TRBV5-6 to TRBJ1-4; D call uncertain. The CDR3 contains 14 residues. Trimming removed 0 bases from V and 2 bases from J, with 5 bases in between. Germline-derived CDR1 and CDR2 are SGHDT and YYEEEE. The DNA of the CDR3 is TGTGCCAGCAGCTTGGCGGGGACTAATGAAAAACTGTTTTTT. Its protein product is CASSLAGTNEKLFF.

V gene TRBV4-1 combines with J gene TRBJ2-5, with a tentative D call TRBD2 (5 bases). CDR1 MGHRA and CDR2 YSYEKL come from the germline V gene. The CDR3 consists of 15 residues. The V end lost 5 bases, the J end lost 4 bases, and 17 bases lay between the germline ends. The CDR3 region is CASSYEGLPGETQYF. In DNA, the CDR3 is TGCGCCAGCAGCTACGAAGGACTCCCGGGAGAGACCCAGTACTTC.

The chain joins TRBV19 to TRBJ2-7, with 8 bases lining up with TRBD1. Trimming took 6 bases from V and 3 from J; bases not matched to a gene: 10. The CDR3 runs 15 residues. From germline, CDR1 is LNHDA and CDR2 SQIVND (reference sequence). This chain's CDR3 is CASSWTWTGIYEQYF. The CDR3 region has the DNA TGTGCCAGTAGCTGGACCTGGACAGGGATCTACGAGCAGTACTTC. Based on the CDR3 plus reference TRBV19 and TRBJ2-7, the full variable domain is DGGITQSPKYLFRKEGQNVTLSCEQNLNHDAMYWYRQDPGQGLRLIYYSQIVNDFQKGDIAEGYSVSREKKESFPLTVTSAQKNPTAFYLCASSWTWTGIYEQYFGPGTRLTVT.

The rearrangement links TRBV28 to TRBJ1-1, with unresolved D. Between the trimmed V and J ends, which lost 9 bases and 4 bases, there was a span of 12 bases. CDR3 size: 12 residues. Germline loops: CDR1 MDHEN, CDR2 SYDVKM. The CDR3 bases are TGTGCCAGAGAAGAGTTCTGCACTGAAGCTTTCTTT. Its translation is CAREEFCTEAFF.

This clone was found once. The chain uses TRBV28 and TRBJ2-1, with a tentative D call TRBD2 (6 bases). V lost 5 bases and J 0 bases, leaving 11 bases between the germline ends. From germline, CDR1 is MDHEN and CDR2 SYDVKM. The length of the CDR3 is 15 residues. As DNA, the CDR3 is TGTGCCAGCAGTCCCCGGGGACTCTCCTACAATGAGCAGTTCTTC. Translating gives CASSPRGLSYNEQFF.

J is TRBJ2-7 and V is TRBV4-3; 14 nucleotides agree with TRBD2. Germline V gives CDR1 LGHNA, CDR2 YSLEER. Germline trimming cut 1 base from V and 4 bases from J; bases unmatched to any gene: 6. CDR3 length equals 17 residues. The CDR3 DNA is TGCGCCAGCAGCCAAGGGGCGGGGACTAGCGGGAGTTACGAGCAGTACTTC. Protein product: CASSQGAGTSGSYEQYF.

V gene TRBV5-5 combines with J gene TRBJ1-5; 7 positions match TRBD1. V lost 3 bases to trimming and J lost 2 bases; unmatched junction nucleotides: 2. CDR3 length: 14 residues. Germline CDR1 reads SGHKS; CDR2 reads YYEKEE (reference sequence). As DNA, the CDR3 is TGTGCCAGCAGCTCAGGGGGTGGCAATCAGCCCCAGCATTTT. The encoded protein is CASSSGGGNQPQHF.

The chain couples TRBV7-2 to TRBJ1-5; maybe TRBD1 (6 bases). V lost 5 bases, J lost 7 bases, and 21 bases lay in between. Germline CDR1 and CDR2: SGHTA and FQGNSA. The CDR3 covers 16 residues. The CDR3 loop reads CASSLDFSRGRQPQHF. The CDR3 nucleotides read TGTGCCAGCAGCCTAGATTTTTCCAGGGGTAGGCAGCCCCAGCATTTT.

This rearrangement joins TRBV5-5 to TRBJ2-5, with 12 bases identical to TRBD1. This CDR3 comprises 17 residues. V trimming: 4 bases; J trimming: 6 bases; junction bases outside the gene matches: 13. Germline CDR1 and CDR2: SGHKS and YYEKEE (reference sequence). CDR3 in DNA: TGTGCCAGCAGCCCTACCCCGGGACAGGGGGCTGGGAAGACCCAGTACTTC. Residues: CASSPTPGQGAGKTQYF.

J is TRBJ2-3 and V is TRBV20-1; TRBD2 matches at 12 bases. V gave up 3 bases and J gave up 6 bases; unmatched junction bases: 7. The CDR3 is made up of 15 amino acids. Germline V gene lookup returns CDR1 DFQATT and CDR2 SNEGSKA (reference sequence). The CDR3 is CSASPRLAGEDTQYF. CDR3 DNA: TGCAGTGCTAGTCCCCGACTAGCGGGAGAGGATACGCAGTATTTT.

The chain combines TRBV29-1 with TRBJ2-1, with 7 bases matching TRBD2. The V gene end was trimmed by 4 bases and the J gene end by 0 bases; junction bases not matched to a gene: 6. The germline V gene encodes CDR1 SQVTM and CDR2 ANQGSEA. The CDR3 covers 15 residues. CDR3 amino acids: CSVGERGSSYNEQFF. As DNA, the CDR3 is TGCAGCGTTGGAGAGCGGGGTAGCTCCTACAATGAGCAGTTCTTC.

The chain is built from TRBV28 and TRBJ1-2, with D hard to call. Deletions cut 3 bases from V and 4 bases from J, with 15 bases between. The CDR3 has 15 residues. The germline gives CDR1 MDHEN, CDR2 SYDVKM. CDR3 in DNA: TGTGCCAGCAGTTTTCCCCTAGGAGGAGGCTATGGCTACACCTTC. Translated, it gives CASSFPLGGGYGYTF.

By sample fraction, this clone is medium-sized (0.01 to 0.1%). The chain combines TRBV7-7 with TRBJ2-2, with 15 bases fitting TRBD2. Germline lookup yields CDR1 SSHAT and CDR2 FNYEAQ (reference sequence). Trimming took 8 bases from V and 5 from J; bases not matched to a gene: 3. The CDR3 is 15 amino acids. This chain's CDR3 is CASGLAGGPTGELFF. Written as DNA, the CDR3 is TGTGCCAGCGGACTAGCGGGAGGGCCTACCGGGGAGCTGTTTTTT.

This chain joins TRBV7-9 and TRBJ2-5; D ambiguous. Trimming left V 1 base short and J 5 bases short, with 11 bases between. This CDR3 comprises 14 residues. Per germline, CDR1 SEHNR and CDR2 FQNEAQ (reference sequence). CDR3 sequence (DNA): TGTGCCAGCAGCTTAGTCGGCACTACGGAGACCCAGTACTTC. Its protein product is CASSLVGTTETQYF. Based on the CDR3 plus reference TRBV7-9 and TRBJ2-5, the full variable domain is DTGVSQNPRHKITKRGQNVTFRCDPISEHNRLYWYRQTLGQGPEFLTYFQNEAQLEKSRLLSDRFSAERPKGSFSTLEIQRTEQGDSAMYLCASSLVGTTETQYFGPGTRLLVL.